These 21 T cell receptor beta chains originate from one sample sequenced in a study of blood T cells in healthy people across ages. A J-beta primer mix and a sample-barcoded 5' primer were used in a second PCR of roughly 6 to 12 cycles. TCRdb recomputed calls from the 5' RACE reads with MiXCR, one row per CDR3 protein. The repertoire holds approximately 800,000 distinct CDR3 sequences, with about 25% as singletons. These records were also assigned to another study, of T cells of mothers and their children.

Specimen: blood. All receptors come from a boy aged 10-17 years in good health.

The chain joins TRBV7-2 to TRBJ1-5; no firm D call. The V end lost 5 bases, the J end lost 0 bases, and 11 bases lay between the germline ends. Germline values: CDR1 SGHTA, CDR2 FQGNSA. This CDR3 has 15 residues. Here the CDR3 DNA reads TGTGCCAGCAGCCTATCAGTTTATAGCAATCAGCCCCAGCATTTT. Protein product: CASSLSVYSNQPQHF.

The rearrangement uses TRBV10-3 and TRBJ2-5; D call uncertain. With the DNA end fitting TRBJ2-7 better, the J assignment may be wrong. CDR1 ENHRY and CDR2 SYGVKD come from the germline V gene. The CDR3 runs 13 residues. This CDR3 reads CAISEPERYEQYF. CDR3 nucleotides: TGTGCCATCAGTGAGCCGGAGCGCTACGAGCAGTACTTC.

This clonotype was counted a few times. V is TRBV7-2 and J is TRBJ2-5; D is undetermined. The CDR3 runs 15 residues. Looked up from germline, CDR1 is SGHTA and CDR2 is FQGNSA. V was shortened by 1 base and J by 2 bases, with 11 bases between the two germline ends. CDR3 DNA sequence: TGTGCCAGCAGCTTAGGGCGCTCGTTACAAGAGACCCAGTACTTC. It codes for CASSLGRSLQETQYF.

V usage is TRBV20-1 and J usage is TRBJ1-5; TRBD1 might be the D (5 bases). Germline V lookup: CDR1 DFQATT, CDR2 SNEGSKA (reference sequence). The CDR3 has 15 amino acids. V lost 3 bases to trimming and J lost 3 bases, with 15 bases between them. CDR3 residues: CSARRRDSYNQPQHF. The CDR3 DNA reads as TGCAGTGCTAGGAGGAGAGACAGTTACAATCAGCCCCAGCATTTT.

The rearrangement links TRBV7-2 to TRBJ2-5; TRBD2 might be the D (5 bases). This CDR3 is 14 amino acids long. V was pared by 1 base and J by 6 bases, with 12 bases between. CDR1 SGHTA and CDR2 FQGNSA come from the germline V gene. In nucleotides, the CDR3 is TGTGCCAGCAGCTTAGGAGGTAGCGAGAAGACCCAGTACTTC. It codes for CASSLGGSEKTQYF.

The rearrangement joins TRBV7-9 to TRBJ2-7; maybe TRBD2 (5 bases). The CDR3 covers 14 residues. Germline loops: CDR1 SEHNR, CDR2 FQNEAQ (reference sequence). The ends were cut back, 0 bases at V and 3 bases at J, with 9 bases in the middle. This CDR3 is CASSLAYGGYEQYF. CDR3 coding DNA: TGTGCCAGCAGCTTAGCCTATGGAGGCTACGAGCAGTACTTC. Combining the CDR3 with reference TRBV7-9 and TRBJ2-7 gives the whole variable domain DTGVSQNPRHKITKRGQNVTFRCDPISEHNRLYWYRQTLGQGPEFLTYFQNEAQLEKSRLLSDRFSAERPKGSFSTLEIQRTEQGDSAMYLCASSLAYGGYEQYFGPGTRLTVT.

This clonotype was seen more than once but under ten times. The chain's CDR3 is CSVEDRDRGSYEQYF. DNA for the CDR3: TGCAGCGTTGAAGACAGGGACAGGGGCTCCTACGAGCAGTACTTC. The chain has TRBV29-1 and TRBJ2-7; TRBD1 agrees at 10 bases. Per the germline V gene, CDR1 is SQVTM and CDR2 is ANQGSEA. The ends lost 0 bases at V and 0 bases at J; junction bases unmatched: 2. This CDR3 spans 15 amino acids.

This clonotype was counted only a few times. The CDR3 sequence is CASSPRDSTYEQYF. CDR3 bases: TGTGCCAGCTCACCAAGGGACAGTACTTACGAGCAGTACTTC. The V gene is TRBV18, the J gene TRBJ2-7; 7 bases map to TRBD1. This CDR3 spans 14 amino acids. The V gene's germline CDR1 is KGHSH and CDR2 LQKENI. V was clipped by 2 bases and J by 4 bases; unmatched bases: 5.

This clonotype was counted between two and nine times. Written as DNA, the CDR3 is TGTGCCAGCTCACCCGCCCCCGGGGATAACACCGGGGAGCTGTTTTTT. Translation: CASSPAPGDNTGELFF. The J gene is TRBJ2-2, the V gene TRBV18; D is perhaps TRBD2 (5 bases). Trimming removed 3 bases from V and 2 bases from J, with 13 bases in between. The germline gives CDR1 KGHSH, CDR2 LQKENI. The CDR3 extends over 16 amino acids. Together with reference TRBV18 and TRBJ2-2, the CDR3 gives the full variable domain: NAGVMQNPRHLVRRRGQEARLRCSPMKGHSHVYWYRQLPEEGLKFMVYLQKENIIDESGMPKERFSAEFPKEGPSILRIQQVVRGDSAAYFCASSPAPGDNTGELFFGEGSRLTVL.

The chain carries TRBV9 and TRBJ2-3, with no clear D. The CDR3 covers 15 residues. Germline V gene sequence: CDR1 SGDLS, CDR2 YYNGEE. V was shortened by 0 bases and J by 0 bases, with 8 bases between the two germline ends. The DNA for the CDR3 is TGTGCCAGCAGCGTAGAAGGTCTTAGCACAGATACGCAGTATTTT. It yields the protein CASSVEGLSTDTQYF.

The chain combines TRBV28 with TRBJ2-5; 9 bases fit TRBD2. CDR3 length equals 14 residues. J lost 5 bases, V lost 3 bases, and 4 bases had no gene match. Germline assignment: CDR1 MDHEN and CDR2 SYDVKM. In DNA form, the CDR3 reads TGTGCCAGCAGTTTTCCCCTAGCGGGGGAGACCCAGTACTTC. This sequence encodes CASSFPLAGETQYF.

J is TRBJ1-6 and V is TRBV7-9, with D maybe TRBD1 (5 bases). Trimming removed 4 bases at V and 0 bases at J, with 13 bases between. The length of the CDR3 is 17 residues. Germline assignment: CDR1 SEHNR and CDR2 FQNEAQ (reference sequence). CDR3 loop: CASSSNLGGSYNSPLHF. For the CDR3, the DNA is TGTGCCAGCAGCTCCAATCTGGGGGGCTCCTATAATTCACCCCTCCACTTT.

This clonotype has only a few counts. The chain is built from TRBV5-6 and TRBJ2-7; D is unclear. Trimming shortened V by 5 bases and J by 6 bases, and 15 bases separated the two germline ends. The CDR3 extends over 13 amino acids. Germline V CDR1 and CDR2: SGHDT, YYEEEE. CDR3 amino acids: CASSSYLVPEQYF. The DNA for the CDR3 is TGTGCCAGCAGTTCTTACCTCGTTCCCGAGCAGTACTTC.

This clonotype was picked up many times. The V and J genes are TRBV7-9 and TRBJ1-5; D gene uncertain. V dropped 5 bases and J dropped 2 bases, with 10 bases sitting between them. Per germline, CDR1 SEHNR and CDR2 FQNEAQ (reference sequence). The CDR3 has 14 amino acids. CDR3 amino acids: CASSAGPGNQPQHF. As DNA, the CDR3 is TGTGCCAGCAGCGCAGGACCGGGCAATCAGCCCCAGCATTTT. The full variable domain, in which reference TRBV7-9 and TRBJ1-5 provide the parts outside the CDR3, is DTGVSQNPRHKITKRGQNVTFRCDPISEHNRLYWYRQTLGQGPEFLTYFQNEAQLEKSRLLSDRFSAERPKGSFSTLEIQRTEQGDSAMYLCASSAGPGNQPQHFGDGTRLSIL.

V and J are TRBV28 and TRBJ2-7; 8 bases line up with TRBD1. Germline CDR1 reads MDHEN; CDR2 reads SYDVKM. The CDR3 is made up of 13 amino acids. V trimming: 10 bases; J trimming: 2 bases; junction bases outside the gene matches: 7. CDR3 sequence (DNA): TGTGCCATACAGGGGGATTACACCTACGAGCAGTACTTC. This codes for CAIQGDYTYEQYF.

The V call is TRBV5-1, the J call TRBJ2-5; 9 bases are a match to TRBD1. The J call is in doubt because the DNA end fits TRBJ2-7 better. Per germline, CDR1 SGHRS and CDR2 YFSETQ. The CDR3 is made up of 14 amino acids. CDR3 in DNA: TGCGCCAGCATCCGGGACAGGGAGTCCTACGAGCAGTACTTC. Encoded protein: CASIRDRESYEQYF.

The chain is built from TRBV4-1 and TRBJ1-5, with TRBD1 identical over 7 bases. Germline V gene data show CDR1 as MGHRA and CDR2 as YSYEKL. The CDR3 is 16 residues long. V gave up 0 bases and J gave up 5 bases; unmatched junction bases: 7. CDR3 DNA: TGCGCCAGCAGCCAAGAGGGGACAGTGGGATATCAGCCCCAGCATTTT. Translating it yields CASSQEGTVGYQPQHF.

This clonotype was observed a handful of times. The V and J genes are TRBV10-3 and TRBJ1-5; TRBD1 might be the D (5 bases). V lost 5 bases and J lost 4, with 12 bases in between. The CDR3 loop spans 14 amino acids. Germline CDR1 is ENHRY and CDR2 is SYGVKD. DNA of the CDR3: TGTGCCATCAGTACCGGGGACGCGAATCAGCCCCAGCATTTT. As protein: CAISTGDANQPQHF.

The sample holds many counts of this clonotype. V is TRBV7-2 and J is TRBJ1-4; possibly TRBD1 for D (5 bases). The CDR3 covers 14 residues. Germline values: CDR1 SGHTA, CDR2 FQGNSA. V was clipped by 3 bases and J by 3 bases, with 8 bases between them. This CDR3 reads CASSLGGSNEKLFF. DNA of the CDR3: TGTGCCAGCAGCTTGGGGGGGTCTAATGAAAAACTGTTTTTT.

This clonotype was counted a few times. J is TRBJ2-7 and V is TRBV9, with no clear D. V shed 0 bases and J shed 3 bases, with 10 bases lying between them. This CDR3 is built from 14 residues. From germline, CDR1 is SGDLS and CDR2 YYNGEE. The CDR3 DNA is TGTGCCAGCAGCGTAGGGACGGAGTTCTACGAGCAGTACTTC. It specifies CASSVGTEFYEQYF. Full variable domain (missing parts from reference TRBV9 and TRBJ2-7): DSGVTQTPKHLITATGQRVTLRCSPRSGDLSVYWYQQSLDQGLQFLIQYYNGEERAKGNILERFSAQQFPDLHSELNLSSLELGDSALYFCASSVGTEFYEQYFGPGTRLTVT.

A note on this clonotype: One end of the junction is discordant with germline, which a read error may explain. The chain has TRBV29-1 and TRBJ1-1, with D possibly TRBD1 on 5 matching bases. Germline V gene lookup returns CDR1 SQVTM and CDR2 ANQGSEA. CDR3 length: 13 amino acids. For the CDR3, the DNA is TGCAGAGTTACAGGATCCCTGAACACTGAAGCCTTCTTT. Its protein is CRVTGSLNTEAFF.